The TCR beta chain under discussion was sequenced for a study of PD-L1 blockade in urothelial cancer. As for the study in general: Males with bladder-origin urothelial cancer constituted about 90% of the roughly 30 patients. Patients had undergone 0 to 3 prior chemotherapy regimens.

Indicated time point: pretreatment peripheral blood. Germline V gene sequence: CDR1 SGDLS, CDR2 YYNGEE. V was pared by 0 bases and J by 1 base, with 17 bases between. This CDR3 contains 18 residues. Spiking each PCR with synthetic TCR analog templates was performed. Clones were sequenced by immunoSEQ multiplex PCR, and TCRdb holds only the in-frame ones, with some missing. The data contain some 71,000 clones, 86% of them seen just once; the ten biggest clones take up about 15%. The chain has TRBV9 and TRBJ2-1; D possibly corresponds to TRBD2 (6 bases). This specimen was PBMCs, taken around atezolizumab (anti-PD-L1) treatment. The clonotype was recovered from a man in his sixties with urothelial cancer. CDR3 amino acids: CASSVGAGRPPSYNEQFF. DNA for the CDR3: TGTGCCAGCAGCGTAGGTGCGGGGAGACCTCCTTCCTACAATGAGCAGTTCTTC.